This TCR beta chain emerged from a study of blood T cell repertoires in COVID-19. Study in general: Donors in the United States, Italy and Spain gave samples during acute or convalescent COVID-19. Sources were T cells, B-cell-depleted T cells, or PBMCs; the material itself was cDNA or gDNA.

Trimming pared 0 bases from V and 0 bases from J, leaving 4 bases between. This CDR3 contains 14 residues. Germline V gene lookup returns CDR1 SGDLS and CDR2 YYNGEE. Sequencing was performed with immunoSEQ multiplex PCR; in TCRdb, only in-frame clones are kept and a portion is missing. The sample yields approximately 76,000 clones, 88% seen once. The chain uses TRBV9 and TRBJ1-3; no clear D gene. The material sequenced was peripheral blood. This TCR was recovered from a human donor in a cohort sampled during active COVID-19. CDR3 sequence reads: CASSVELSGNTIYF. The CDR3 DNA reads TGTGCCAGCAGCGTAGAGCTCTCTGGAAACACCATATATTTT.